Presented here are 14 T cell receptor beta chains from one specimen sequenced in a study of T cells and copy number aberrations in small-cell lung cancer (dated by TCRdb to the early 2020s). Receptors were amplified or captured by the immunoSEQ multiplex PCR assay. TCRdb took over this immuneACCESS table, retaining in-frame rearrangements with V and J assigned. Such tables are incomplete; in checked studies, under half of the missing clones stem from an unresolved V gene, and the remainder is unexplained. The sample profile shows about 2,900 clones; 75% to 95% of them were found once. 4.5% of the sample lies in the top ten. The sample consisted of normal tissue next to the tumor. The receptors stem from a man over 45 with small cell lung cancer.

The rearrangement uses TRBV7-6 and TRBJ2-1; 9 nucleotides align to TRBD2. This CDR3 contains 17 residues. Germline V gene data show CDR1 as SGHVS and CDR2 as FNYEAQ. V lost 0 bases, J lost 4 bases, and 7 bases stayed unmatched. This chain's CDR3 is CASSLAGLARTYNEQFF. The CDR3 DNA reads TGTGCCAGCAGCTTAGCCGGACTAGCGAGAACTTACAATGAGCAGTTCTTC. Supplemented by reference TRBV7-6 and TRBJ2-1, the full variable domain reads GAGVSQSPRYKVTKRGQDVALRCDPISGHVSLYWYRQALGQGPEFLTYFNYEAQQDKSGLPNDRFSAERPEGSISTLTIQRTEQRDSAMYRCASSLAGLARTYNEQFFGPGTRLTVL.

The rearrangement uses TRBV21-1 and TRBJ2-3; no check of the table's D call, TRBD1, against the DNA was made. TRBV21-1 is a documented pseudogene. The CDR3 has 12 amino acids. CDR3 sequence reads: CASPGSTDTQYF. As DNA, the CDR3 is TGTGCCAGCCCAGGGAGCACAGATACGCAGTATTTT.

The rearrangement links TRBV2 to TRBJ2-7, with D unresolved. The CDR3 is 14 residues long. The germline gives CDR1 SNHLY, CDR2 FYNNEI. V lost 6 bases to trimming and J lost 3 bases, with 15 bases between them. CDR3 sequence: CASSHSGVFYEQYF. CDR3 coding DNA: TGTGCCAGCAGCCACTCGGGCGTCTTCTACGAGCAGTACTTC.

This rearrangement joins TRBV5-6 to TRBJ2-7; tentatively, D is TRBD1 (6 bases). V was cut by 0 bases and J by 6 bases, with 19 bases left in between. The CDR3 is 16 residues long. From germline, CDR1 is SGHDT and CDR2 YYEEEE. The CDR3 loop reads CASSLVRGISRGEQYF. The CDR3 bases are TGTGCCAGCAGCTTGGTAAGGGGGATTTCAAGAGGCGAGCAGTACTTC. Supplemented by reference TRBV5-6 and TRBJ2-7, the full variable domain reads DAGVTQSPTHLIKTRGQQVTLRCSPKSGHDTVSWYQQALGQGPQFIFQYYEEEERQRGNFPDRFSGHQFPNYSSELNVNALLLGDSALYLCASSLVRGISRGEQYFGPGTRLTVT.

The chain has TRBV11-3 and TRBJ2-1; 8 positions match TRBD2. Germline V gene sequence: CDR1 SGHNT, CDR2 YENEEA. The V segment lost 1 base and the J segment 2 bases; nucleotides outside the gene matches: 1. This CDR3 region has 15 residues. The CDR3 nucleotides are TGTGCCAGCAGCTTAGGGCGGGAGGCCTACAATGAGCAGTTCTTC. This gives the protein CASSLGREAYNEQFF.

The CDR3 spells CASSLQELNTEAFF. The CDR3 DNA follows: TGTGCCAGCAGCCTACAGGAATTGAACACTGAAGCTTTCTTT. The chain couples TRBV7-9 to TRBJ1-1; perhaps TRBD1 as D (5 bases). V lost 5 bases and J lost 0, with 10 bases in between. The germline V gene has CDR1 SEHNR and CDR2 FQNEAQ (reference sequence). CDR3 length: 14 amino acids. The full variable domain, in which reference TRBV7-9 and TRBJ1-1 provide the parts outside the CDR3, is DTGVSQNPRHKITKRGQNVTFRCDPISEHNRLYWYRQTLGQGPEFLTYFQNEAQLEKSRLLSDRFSAERPKGSFSTLEIQRTEQGDSAMYLCASSLQELNTEAFFGQGTRLTVV.

This chain joins TRBV5-6 and TRBJ1-1; 7 nucleotides line up with TRBD1. Germline CDR1 reads SGHDT; CDR2 reads YYEEEE. The CDR3 sequence is 13 residues long. V trimming: 2 bases; J trimming: 6 bases; junction bases outside the gene matches: 4. The CDR3, as DNA: TGTGCCAGCAGCTTAGGGGGCCGAGCTGAAGCTTTCTTT. Translating gives CASSLGGRAEAFF.

Here the CDR3 DNA reads TGTGCCTGGAGTTCTATGGGTAGCAATCAGCCCCAGCATTTT. Protein: CAWSSMGSNQPQHF. This chain joins TRBV30 and TRBJ1-5; D is ambiguous. Germline loops: CDR1 GTSNPN, CDR2 SVGIG (reference sequence). The CDR3 sequence is 14 residues long. Trimming pared 2 bases from V and 0 bases from J, leaving 8 bases between.

This rearrangement joins TRBV29-1 to TRBJ2-3, with unresolved D. CDR1 and CDR2 (germline): SQVTM, ANQGSEA. Trimming shortened V by 4 bases and J by 4 bases, and 15 bases separated the two germline ends. The CDR3 sequence is 14 residues long. CDR3 sequence: CSVVGGAGADTQYF. CDR3 in DNA: TGCAGCGTTGTGGGTGGAGCTGGGGCAGATACGCAGTATTTT.

The CDR3 DNA is TGTGCCAGTAGTATCGGTACAGCAAATACGCAGTATTTT. It is translated as CASSIGTANTQYF. V and J are TRBV19 and TRBJ2-3, with D unclear. Trimming took 3 bases from V and 7 from J, leaving 11 bases between them. This CDR3 has 13 residues. CDR1 LNHDA and CDR2 SQIVND come from the germline V gene (reference sequence).

The chain is built from TRBV27 and TRBJ2-3; D ambiguous. The CDR3 loop spans 12 amino acids. CDR1 is MNHEY, CDR2 SMNVEV, per germline (reference sequence). Trimming shortened V by 5 bases and J by 5 bases, and 8 bases separated the two germline ends. In nucleotides, the CDR3 is TGTGCCAGCAGTCTACATGGAGATACGCAGTATTTT. This translates into CASSLHGDTQYF.

J is TRBJ2-1 and V is TRBV29-1; D is unresolved. The germline V gene encodes CDR1 SQVTM and CDR2 ANQGSEA. V was trimmed by 5 bases and J by 3 bases, leaving 14 bases between them. The CDR3 totals 14 residues. The chain's CDR3 is CSVQRSQVYNEQFF. CDR3 in DNA: TGCAGCGTTCAACGCTCGCAGGTCTACAATGAGCAGTTCTTC.

This chain links TRBV15 with TRBJ1-5; 7 nucleotides line up with TRBD1. V was pared by 1 base and J by 6 bases, with 6 bases of the junction left unmatched. CDR1 and CDR2 (germline): LNHNV, YYDKDF (reference sequence). The length of the CDR3 is 15 residues. CDR3: CATSRGTGDTQPQHF. The DNA for the CDR3 is TGTGCCACCAGCAGAGGAACAGGGGACACTCAGCCCCAGCATTTT.

This chain connects TRBV2 to TRBJ2-1, with 8 positions matching TRBD1. The CDR3 length is 14 residues. The germline V gene has CDR1 SNHLY and CDR2 FYNNEI. J gave up 9 bases and V 0 bases, and 4 bases lay outside the gene matches. The CDR3 DNA is TGTGCCAGCAGTGAAGCCGCAGGGGGCCTTGAGCAGTTCTTC. Its translation is CASSEAAGGLEQFF.